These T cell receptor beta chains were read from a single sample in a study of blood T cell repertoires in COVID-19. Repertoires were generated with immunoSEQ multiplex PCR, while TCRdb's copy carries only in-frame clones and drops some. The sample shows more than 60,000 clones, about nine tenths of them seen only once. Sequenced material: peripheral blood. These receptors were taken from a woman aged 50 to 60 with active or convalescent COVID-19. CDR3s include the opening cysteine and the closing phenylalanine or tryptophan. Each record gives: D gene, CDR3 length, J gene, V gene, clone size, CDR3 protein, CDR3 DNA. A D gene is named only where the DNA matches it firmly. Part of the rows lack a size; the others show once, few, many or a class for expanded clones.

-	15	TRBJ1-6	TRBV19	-	CASSKESSYNSPLHF	TGTGCCAGTAGTAAGGAGAGCTCCTATAATTCACCCCTCCACTTT
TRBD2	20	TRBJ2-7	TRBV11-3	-	CASSLYLGAGSASGSYEQYF	TGTGCCAGCAGCTTATATTTAGGGGCAGGGTCAGCTAGCGGCTCCTACGAGCAGTACTTC
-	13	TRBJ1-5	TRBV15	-	CATSRDNYQPQHF	TGTGCCACCAGCAGAGATAACTATCAGCCCCAGCATTTT
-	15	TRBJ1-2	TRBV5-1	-	CASSFDNSTWGGYTF	TGCGCCAGCAGCTTCGACAACTCAACTTGGGGCGGCTACACCTTC
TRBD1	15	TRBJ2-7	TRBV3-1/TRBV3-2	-	CASSQGIGTGNEQYF	TGTGCCAGCAGCCAGGGGATTGGGACAGGGAACGAGCAGTACTTC
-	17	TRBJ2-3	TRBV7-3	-	CASSLSGGRRSTDTQYF	TGTGCCAGCAGCTTAAGTGGCGGAAGGAGATCCACAGATACGCAGTATTTT
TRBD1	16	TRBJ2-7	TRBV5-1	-	CASSLIPTGGLYEQYF	TGCGCCAGCAGCTTGATACCGACAGGGGGACTCTACGAGCAGTACTTC
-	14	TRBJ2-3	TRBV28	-	CASSAEGLRDTQYF	TGTGCCAGCAGTGCCGAGGGACTTCGAGATACGCAGTATTTT
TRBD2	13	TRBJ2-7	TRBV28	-	CASRAGGGYEQYF	TGTGCCAGTAGAGCGGGAGGGGGCTACGAGCAGTACTTC
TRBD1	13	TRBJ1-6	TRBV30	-	CAWNGQGYSPLHF	TGTGCCTGGAACGGACAGGGCTATTCACCCCTCCACTTT
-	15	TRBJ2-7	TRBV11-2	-	CASSLGDGGQFEQYF	TGTGCCAGCAGCTTAGGGGACGGAGGACAGTTCGAGCAGTACTTC
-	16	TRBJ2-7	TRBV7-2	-	CASSLSTGLIHYEQYF	TGTGCCAGCAGCTTATCCACGGGACTGATTCACTACGAGCAGTACTTC
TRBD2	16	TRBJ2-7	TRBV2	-	CASRGSGLAGRYEQYF	TGTGCCAGCAGAGGATCGGGACTAGCGGGAAGGTACGAGCAGTACTTC
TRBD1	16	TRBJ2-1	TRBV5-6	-	CASSFRDRGFYNEQFF	TGTGCCAGCAGCTTCCGGGACAGGGGCTTCTACAATGAGCAGTTCTTC
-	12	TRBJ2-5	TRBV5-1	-	CASQGSGETQYF	TGCGCCAGCCAAGGGAGCGGGGAGACCCAGTACTTC
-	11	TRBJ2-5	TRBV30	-	CAWALEETQYF	TGTGCCTGGGCCCTAGAAGAGACCCAGTACTTC
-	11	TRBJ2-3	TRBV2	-	CASSVTDTQYF	TGTGCCAGCAGTGTAACAGATACGCAGTATTTT
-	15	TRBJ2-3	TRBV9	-	CASSPSGLVGDTQYF	TGTGCCAGCAGCCCAAGTGGTCTAGTCGGAGATACGCAGTATTTT
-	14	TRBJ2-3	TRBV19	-	CASKPYSSTDTQYF	TGTGCCAGTAAGCCATACTCTAGCACAGATACGCAGTATTTT
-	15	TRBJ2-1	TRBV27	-	CASGWTEAGKNEQFF	TGTGCCAGCGGATGGACTGAGGCGGGTAAGAATGAGCAGTTCTTC
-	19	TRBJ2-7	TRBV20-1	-	CSASSNRRYPQTYSYEQYF	TGCAGTGCTAGTAGTAACAGGAGATATCCACAAACCTACTCCTACGAGCAGTACTTC
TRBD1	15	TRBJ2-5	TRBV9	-	CASSVEGQGWETQYF	TGTGCCAGCAGCGTAGAGGGACAGGGGTGGGAGACCCAGTACTTC
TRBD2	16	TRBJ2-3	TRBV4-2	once	CASSQLAGGPTDTQYF	TGTGCCAGCAGCCAGCTAGCGGGAGGGCCAACAGATACGCAGTATTTT
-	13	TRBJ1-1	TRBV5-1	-	CASSLVGVAEAFF	TGCGCCAGCAGCTTGGTTGGAGTAGCTGAAGCTTTCTTT